The 2 T cell receptor beta chains reported below all come from one sample, sequenced in a study of blood T cell repertoires in COVID-19. Profiled with immunoSEQ multiplex PCR; TCRdb holds only in-frame clones, not every one. The profile shows hundreds of thousands of clones, roughly four fifths of them singletons. Sequenced material: PBMCs or T cells enriched from blood (not recorded which). These receptors were taken from a woman aged 60-75 years who had recovered from COVID-19.

This chain connects TRBV27 to TRBJ2-3, with TRBD2 identical over 15 bases. CDR1 is MNHEY and CDR2 is SMNVEV in the germline V gene (reference sequence). The CDR3 totals 17 residues. Trimming at V came to 3 bases and at J to 4 bases, leaving 5 bases not matched to a gene. The CDR3 region is CASSFGLAGGPPDTQYF. The CDR3 DNA reads TGTGCCAGCAGTTTCGGACTAGCGGGAGGGCCCCCAGATACGCAGTATTTT.

There are a few counts of this clone. This sequence joins TRBV18 and TRBJ2-1, with D maybe TRBD1 (5 bases). Germline assignment: CDR1 KGHSH and CDR2 LQKENI. This CDR3 spans 16 amino acids. V was trimmed by 1 base and J by 3 bases, leaving 13 bases between them. CDR3 DNA sequence: TGTGCCAGCTCACCACAAGGGGCAAGCCTCTACAATGAGCAGTTCTTC. Translation: CASSPQGASLYNEQFF.